This entry describes one T cell receptor (beta chain). In the source study's methods: How many nucleated cells were present was estimated from reference gene primer amplification. Sequenced by immunoSEQ multiplex PCR; TCRdb stores in-frame clones only, minus some. V and J calls plus clone size are reproduced from that table; the DNA served to infer D and trimming. This table holds a few hundred thousand clones, around 89% found once. The entry originates in a study of blood T cell repertoires in COVID-19. Background on the study: The samples span acute and convalescent COVID-19 from the United States, Italy and Spain. PBMCs, B-cell-depleted T cells, or T cells were the source of the cDNA or gDNA that made up the material.

Seattle enrolled patients during active infection and tracked them longitudinally. Germline V lookup: CDR1 SGHTA, CDR2 FQGNSA. The CDR3 runs to 12 residues. V was trimmed by 5 bases and J by 1 base, leaving 5 bases between them. The genes are TRBV7-2 and TRBJ1-1; unclear D gene. Sequencing was done on a sample of peripheral blood. This receptor was identified in a woman aged 25 to 45 with COVID-19, enrolled during active disease. As DNA, the CDR3 is TGTGCCAGCAGCCCGTCGAACACTGAAGCTTTCTTT. Amino acid sequence: CASSPSNTEAFF.